This passage covers 13 T cell receptor beta chains from one sample sequenced in a study of shared clonotypes between healthy human individuals. Naive CD8 cells were CD45RO-negative, positively selected for CCR7, excluding terminally differentiated effector memory CD45RA+ cells. Measured with immunoSEQ multiplex PCR; TCRdb has only the in-frame clones, and not every one. Altogether about 2 million clones are present, about 95% being singletons, with the ten largest covering 0.85% to 1.2%. The sequencing input was naive CD8+ T cells sorted from blood. These receptors all come from a man aged 18 to 35 in good health.

This clone was picked up one time. The V and J genes are TRBV6-4 and TRBJ1-5; TRBD1 might be the D (5 bases). Germline V gives CDR1 MRHNA, CDR2 SNTAGT. CDR3 length: 15 residues. The ends were cut back, 5 bases at V and 3 bases at J, with 14 bases in the middle. The CDR3 loop reads CASSPDAGINQPQHF. CDR3 coding DNA: TGTGCCAGCAGTCCCGACGCAGGGATCAATCAGCCCCAGCATTTT.

Turning to this clone: Other nucleotide sequences from this sample produce the same CDR3. The rearrangement joins TRBV28 to TRBJ2-7; D is ambiguous. CDR1 and CDR2 from the germline V gene are MDHEN and SYDVKM. This CDR3 is 14 amino acids long. V lost 6 bases to trimming and J lost 3 bases, with 15 bases between them. Here the CDR3 DNA reads TGTGCCAGCAGCCTGCAAGGTAGCTTCTACGAGCAGTACTTC. The encoded protein is CASSLQGSFYEQYF.

There are a few counts of this clone. The J gene is TRBJ1-6, the V gene TRBV30, with 8 bases identical to TRBD1. Germline CDR1 reads GTSNPN; CDR2 reads SVGIG (reference sequence). Losses at the gene ends were 4 bases for V and 7 bases for J; bases not matched to a gene: 9. This CDR3 is 15 amino acids long. CDR3 amino acids: CAWNNGGTGNSPLHF. As DNA, the CDR3 is TGTGCCTGGAATAACGGGGGGACAGGAAATTCACCCCTCCACTTT.

This clone was found a few times. J is TRBJ2-7 and V is TRBV5-6; D is undetermined. The germline V and J ends were trimmed by 0 bases and 2 bases, with 9 bases remaining between them. CDR3 length: 14 residues. Germline CDR1 reads SGHDT; CDR2 reads YYEEEE. The CDR3 nucleotides read TGTGCCAGCAGCTTGGAGAGAAACACCTACGAGCAGTACTTC. Protein: CASSLERNTYEQYF.

V usage is TRBV7-9 and J usage is TRBJ2-7; D unresolved. Trimming removed 3 bases from V and 1 base from J, with 10 bases in between. Germline V gene lookup returns CDR1 SEHNR and CDR2 FQNEAQ (reference sequence). The CDR3 extends over 14 amino acids. The CDR3 sequence: CASSFPTASYEQYF. The CDR3 bases are TGTGCCAGCAGCTTTCCGACGGCTTCCTACGAGCAGTACTTC.

The chain carries TRBV7-2 and TRBJ2-1, with D perhaps matching TRBD2 (5 bases). The CDR3 runs 16 residues. Germline lookup yields CDR1 SGHTA and CDR2 FQGNSA. V lost 5 bases and J lost 7, with 21 bases in between. The CDR3 loop reads CASSGLQLAQVNEQFF. CDR3 sequence (DNA): TGTGCCAGCAGCGGGTTGCAGCTAGCCCAGGTTAATGAGCAGTTCTTC.

V usage is TRBV27 and J usage is TRBJ2-7; no reliable D call. This CDR3 is built from 14 residues. The germline V gene encodes CDR1 MNHEY and CDR2 SMNVEV (reference sequence). V was shortened by 0 bases and J by 2 bases, with 8 bases between the two germline ends. The CDR3 region is CASSLSTIPYEQYF. The CDR3 DNA reads as TGTGCCAGCAGTTTATCGACAATCCCCTACGAGCAGTACTTC.

The chain combines TRBV7-9 with TRBJ2-3, with 7 bases aligning to TRBD1. Germline loops: CDR1 SEHNR, CDR2 FQNEAQ (reference sequence). The CDR3 has 17 amino acids. The ends lost 5 bases at V and 2 bases at J; junction bases unmatched: 13. CDR3 sequence: CASSPRQGPTITDTQYF. DNA of the CDR3: TGTGCCAGCAGCCCACGACAGGGACCCACAATCACAGATACGCAGTATTTT.

The chain recombines TRBV9 with TRBJ2-7; 14 nucleotides match TRBD2. Germline V CDR1 and CDR2: SGDLS, YYNGEE. The CDR3 covers 16 residues. The junction had 6 bases not matched to a gene; V was cut back by 2 bases and J by 5 bases. The CDR3 sequence: CASSVEGLAGVHEQYF. The CDR3 nucleotides are TGTGCCAGCAGCGTTGAGGGACTAGCGGGAGTGCACGAGCAGTACTTC.

The chain uses TRBV13 and TRBJ2-7; unclear D gene. CDR1 PRHDT and CDR2 FYEKMQ come from the germline V gene (reference sequence). The length of the CDR3 is 13 residues. V dropped 1 base and J dropped 3 bases, with 7 bases sitting between them. Here the CDR3 DNA reads TGTGCCAGCAGCTTAGAAGGGTACTACGAGCAGTACTTC. It codes for CASSLEGYYEQYF.

The chain is built from TRBV7-8 and TRBJ2-7; D remains ambiguous. V was shortened by 4 bases and J by 7 bases, with 11 bases between the two germline ends. The CDR3 covers 12 residues. The germline V gene has CDR1 SGHVS and CDR2 FQNEAQ. In nucleotides, the CDR3 is TGTGCCAGCAGCTCCCCTTTGAATGAGCAGTACTTC. It codes for CASSSPLNEQYF.

The chain joins TRBV5-5 to TRBJ2-5; D uncertain. This CDR3 region has 14 residues. CDR1 is SGHKS, CDR2 YYEKEE, per germline (reference sequence). The V end was cut by 0 bases, the J end by 4 bases, with 10 bases between. The CDR3 region has the DNA TGTGCCAGCAGCTTGGTGGGTTTTGGAGAGACCCAGTACTTC. It translates to CASSLVGFGETQYF.

The CDR3 loop is CASSLPGTGSRGYTF. For the CDR3, the DNA is TGTGCCAGCAGCTTGCCCGGGACAGGGTCGCGGGGCTACACCTTC. The chain joins TRBV5-4 to TRBJ1-2; 9 positions match TRBD1. The V gene's germline CDR1 is SGHNT and CDR2 YYREEE (reference sequence). J was trimmed by 8 bases and V by 1 base; bases with no gene match: 9. CDR3 length equals 15 residues.